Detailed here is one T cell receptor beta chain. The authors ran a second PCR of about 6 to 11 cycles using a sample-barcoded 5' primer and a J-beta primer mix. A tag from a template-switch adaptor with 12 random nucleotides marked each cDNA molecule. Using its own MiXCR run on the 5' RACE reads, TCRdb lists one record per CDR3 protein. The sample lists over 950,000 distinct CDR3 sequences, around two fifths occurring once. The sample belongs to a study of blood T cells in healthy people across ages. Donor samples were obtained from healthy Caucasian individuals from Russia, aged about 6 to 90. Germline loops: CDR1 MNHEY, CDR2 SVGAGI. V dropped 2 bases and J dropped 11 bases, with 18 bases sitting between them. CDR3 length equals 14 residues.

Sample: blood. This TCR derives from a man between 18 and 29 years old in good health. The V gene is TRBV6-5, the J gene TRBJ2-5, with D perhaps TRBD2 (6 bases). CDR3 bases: TGTGCCAGCAGTTACAGTGGGGGGAACGGGGAGCAGTACTTC. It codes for CASSYSGGNGEQYF.